What follows are 32 T cell receptor beta chains derived from one specimen sequenced in a study of T-cell reconstitution after alpha-beta-depleted transplantation in children. As it was prepared, the TCRbeta library received unique molecular identifiers. TCRdb ran MiXCR on the PCR reads and lists one entry per CDR3 protein. In the table there are 500,000 or so distinct CDR3 sequences, 30% to 35% of which are singletons. The source material was PBMCs from the stem cell graft donor, sampled from the stem cell graft. The receptors shown here come from a human donor who donated a stem cell graft to a child with aplastic anemia.

The V gene is TRBV27, the J gene TRBJ2-1, with 11 bases identical to TRBD2. Trimming at V came to 4 bases and at J to 7 bases, leaving 3 bases not matched to a gene. The germline gives CDR1 MNHEY, CDR2 SMNVEV (reference sequence). This CDR3 comprises 14 residues. The DNA for the CDR3 is TGTGCCAGCAGTTCGGGACTAGCGGCTAATGAGCAGTTCTTC. It encodes CASSSGLAANEQFF.

The J gene is TRBJ2-2, the V gene TRBV7-9; 8 nucleotides line up with TRBD1. This CDR3 contains 18 residues. J was trimmed by 0 bases and V by 5 bases; bases with no gene match: 11. Looked up from germline, CDR1 is SEHNR and CDR2 is FQNEAQ (reference sequence). The CDR3 loop reads CASSATKGDRPNTGELFF. The CDR3 DNA reads as TGTGCCAGCAGCGCTACCAAGGGGGACAGGCCGAACACCGGGGAGCTGTTTTTT.

The CDR3 DNA reads as TGTGCCACCAGTGATTTGCAGGGGGCCGGTGGCTACACCTTC. Its protein is CATSDLQGAGGYTF. The V and J genes are TRBV24-1 and TRBJ1-2, with 8 nucleotides matching TRBD1. The CDR3 is 14 residues long. CDR1 KGHDR and CDR2 SFDVKD come from the germline V gene. V gave up 0 bases and J gave up 7 bases; unmatched junction bases: 3.

V and J are TRBV5-4 and TRBJ2-1; a possible D gene is TRBD1 (5 bases). The germline CDR1 and CDR2 sequences are SGHNT and YYREEE (reference sequence). V was clipped by 1 base and J by 7 bases, with 15 bases between them. The CDR3 extends over 15 amino acids. The CDR3 DNA reads as TGTGCCAGCAGCTTGCCAATGCTTGCAGGGAATGAGCAGTTCTTC. It translates to CASSLPMLAGNEQFF. Together with reference TRBV5-4 and TRBJ2-1, the CDR3 gives the full variable domain: ETGVTQSPTHLIKTRGQQVTLRCSSQSGHNTVSWYQQALGQGPQFIFQYYREEENGRGNFPPRFSGLQFPNYSSELNVNALELDDSALYLCASSLPMLAGNEQFFGPGTRLTVL.

The chain combines TRBV5-1 with TRBJ2-3; D remains ambiguous. The V and J ends lost 0 bases and 9 bases respectively, with 14 bases between them. The V gene's germline CDR1 is SGHRS and CDR2 YFSETQ. CDR3 length equals 14 residues. CDR3 bases: TGCGCCAGCAGCTTGGTTTCGGGCTCCGACACGCAGTATTTT. Its protein is CASSLVSGSDTQYF.

This clonotype was counted between two and nine times. J is TRBJ1-1 and V is TRBV15; no definite D call. The V end lost 0 bases, the J end lost 1 base, and 9 bases lay between the germline ends. Germline assignment: CDR1 LNHNV and CDR2 YYDKDF (reference sequence). This CDR3 spans 15 amino acids. Here the CDR3 reads CATSREGLGNTEAFF. The CDR3 DNA follows: TGTGCCACCAGCAGAGAGGGGTTGGGGAACACTGAAGCTTTCTTT.

The V gene is TRBV5-6, the J gene TRBJ2-5, with D possibly being TRBD1 (5 bases). This CDR3 region has 14 residues. Between the trimmed V and J ends, which lost 4 bases and 1 base, there was a span of 11 bases. Germline loops: CDR1 SGHDT, CDR2 YYEEEE. This CDR3 is CASSLKGFQETQYF. CDR3 nucleotide sequence: TGTGCCAGCAGCCTCAAGGGGTTCCAAGAGACCCAGTACTTC.

This clonotype showed up just a few times. DNA for the CDR3: TGTGCCAGCAGCCATCGGACGGAACTCAACTACGAGCAGTACGTC. Its protein product is CASSHRTELNYEQYV. The genes are TRBV9 and TRBJ2-7; D call uncertain. Germline CDR1 is SGDLS and CDR2 is YYNGEE. This CDR3 is built from 15 residues. Trimming removed 4 bases from V and 3 bases from J, with 17 bases in between.

This chain uses TRBV20-1 with TRBJ2-1, with 13 bases lining up with TRBD2. The CDR3 contains 18 residues. J lost 3 bases, V lost 6 bases, and 14 bases had no gene match. Germline CDR1 reads DFQATT; CDR2 reads SNEGSKA (reference sequence). The CDR3 loop is CSALPTSGRTLSYNEQFF. CDR3 DNA sequence: TGCAGTGCCCTACCGACTAGCGGGAGGACGCTAAGCTACAATGAGCAGTTCTTC.

This clonotype occurred many times. The genes are TRBV29-1 and TRBJ2-7; 10 bases agree with TRBD1. The CDR3 is made up of 15 amino acids. The germline gives CDR1 SQVTM, CDR2 ANQGSEA. The junction had 8 bases not matched to a gene; V was cut back by 4 bases and J by 2 bases. The CDR3 spells CSVVGGTGAAYEQYF. The CDR3 DNA follows: TGCAGCGTTGTGGGGGGGACAGGGGCGGCCTACGAGCAGTACTTC.

The CDR3 loop is CASSPVTARSGEQYV. CDR3 bases: TGTGCCAGCTCACCAGTAACAGCGAGGTCCGGCGAGCAGTACGTC. V is TRBV18 and J is TRBJ2-7; D gene unclear. Trimming took off 2 bases at V and 6 bases at J, with 17 bases between the two ends. Germline CDR1 is KGHSH and CDR2 is LQKENI. CDR3 length: 15 amino acids.

The rearrangement uses TRBV7-9 and TRBJ1-2, with D possibly TRBD1 on 6 matching bases. Germline V gene data show CDR1 as SEHNR and CDR2 as FQNEAQ (reference sequence). The CDR3 has 16 residues. The V gene lost 4 bases and the J gene lost 2 bases, with 17 bases spanning the gap. The CDR3 spells CASSSFSGGGNYGYTF. The CDR3 region has the DNA TGTGCCAGCAGCTCGTTTTCGGGAGGGGGAAACTATGGCTACACCTTC. Looking up the rest from reference TRBV7-9 and TRBJ1-2 gives the full variable domain: DTGVSQNPRHKITKRGQNVTFRCDPISEHNRLYWYRQTLGQGPEFLTYFQNEAQLEKSRLLSDRFSAERPKGSFSTLEIQRTEQGDSAMYLCASSSFSGGGNYGYTFGSGTRLTVV.

The CDR3: CASSPPTGQETQYF. The DNA for the CDR3 is TGTGCCAGCTCACCACCGACAGGCCAAGAGACCCAGTACTTC. This chain connects TRBV18 to TRBJ2-5; maybe TRBD1 (6 bases). This CDR3 has 14 residues. Germline CDR1 is KGHSH and CDR2 is LQKENI. V lost 0 bases, J lost 1 base, and 6 bases lay in between. The full variable domain, in which reference TRBV18 and TRBJ2-5 provide the parts outside the CDR3, is NAGVMQNPRHLVRRRGQEARLRCSPMKGHSHVYWYRQLPEEGLKFMVYLQKENIIDESGMPKERFSAEFPKEGPSILRIQQVVRGDSAAYFCASSPPTGQETQYFGPGTRLLVL.

The chain carries TRBV7-2 and TRBJ2-3; no clear D gene. Germline V lookup: CDR1 SGHTA, CDR2 FQGNSA. The CDR3 spans 12 residues. V lost 8 bases, J lost 1 base, and 7 bases lay in between. The CDR3 DNA sequence: TGTGCCAGCCATCGGGGCACAGATACGCAGTATTTT. Protein sequence: CASHRGTDTQYF.

V usage is TRBV12-3 or TRBV12-4 and J usage is TRBJ2-1, with 8 bases matching TRBD1. The CDR3 consists of 17 residues. The J segment lost 0 bases and the V segment lost 4 bases, leaving 8 bases of the junction unmatched. The CDR3 DNA reads TGTGCCAGCAGTTCCCCGACCGGGACAGGCTCCTACAATGAGCAGTTCTTC. As protein: CASSSPTGTGSYNEQFF.

The chain employs TRBV12-3 or TRBV12-4 and TRBJ1-4, with D possibly TRBD1 on 6 matching bases. The CDR3 contains 17 residues. The V end lost 1 base, the J end lost 1 base, and 13 bases lay between the germline ends. CDR3 DNA sequence: TGTGCCAGCAGTTTAGAAGGGCAGGGGAGAACTAATGAAAAACTGTTTTTT. This encodes CASSLEGQGRTNEKLFF.

The chain employs TRBV11-1 and TRBJ2-6; 8 bases fit TRBD1. Germline V gene lookup returns CDR1 SGHAT and CDR2 FQDESV (reference sequence). The J segment lost 3 bases and the V segment lost 0 bases, leaving 7 bases of the junction unmatched. The CDR3 length is 18 residues. The CDR3 coding sequence is TGTGCCAGCAGCTTAGCAGGAGACAGGGGTTTTGGGGCCAACGTCCTGACTTTC. The encoded protein is CASSLAGDRGFGANVLTF.

The chain links TRBV7-2 to TRBJ2-3; D possibly corresponds to TRBD1 (6 bases). V lost 5 bases, J lost 2 bases, and 14 bases lay in between. CDR1 and CDR2 (germline): SGHTA, FQGNSA. This CDR3 has 15 residues. DNA of the CDR3: TGTGCCAGCAGCCTGCAGGGGAGTAACACAGATACGCAGTATTTT. Amino acid sequence: CASSLQGSNTDTQYF. Full variable domain (remainder filled in from reference TRBV7-2 and TRBJ2-3): GAGVSQSPSNKVTEKGKDVELRCDPISGHTALYWYRQSLGQGLEFLIYFQGNSAPDKSGLPSDRFSAERTGGSVSTLTIQRTQQEDSAVYLCASSLQGSNTDTQYFGPGTRLTVL.

The CDR3, as DNA: TGTGCCAGCAGTCATTCCGACCCCACAGATACGCAGTATTTT. This codes for CASSHSDPTDTQYF. V gene TRBV11-2 combines with J gene TRBJ2-3; unclear D gene. The CDR3 loop spans 14 amino acids. Trimming removed 6 bases at V and 2 bases at J, with 12 bases between. Germline CDR1 and CDR2: SGHAT and FQNNGV. The whole variable domain, filled in from reference TRBV11-2 and TRBJ2-3, reads EAGVAQSPRYKIIEKRQSVAFWCNPISGHATLYWYQQILGQGPKLLIQFQNNGVVDDSQLPKDRFSAERLKGVDSTLKIQPAKLEDSAVYLCASSHSDPTDTQYFGPGTRLTVL.

The chain combines TRBV14 with TRBJ2-3; 8 bases map to TRBD2. Germline V gene sequence: CDR1 SGHDN, CDR2 FVKESK. The CDR3 sequence is 16 residues long. The J segment lost 7 bases and the V segment lost 4 bases, leaving 13 bases of the junction unmatched. CDR3 sequence reads: CASSPPGSGSGYTQYF. CDR3 DNA: TGTGCCAGCAGCCCCCCCGGCAGCGGGAGCGGCTATACGCAGTATTTT.

V gene TRBV20-1 combines with J gene TRBJ2-3; TRBD2 aligns across 10 bases. The V and J ends lost 2 bases and 1 base, in that order; junction bases with no gene match: 3. Germline V gene data show CDR1 as DFQATT and CDR2 as SNEGSKA (reference sequence). The CDR3 runs 15 residues. The CDR3 DNA follows: TGCAGTGCTAGACAAGCGGGAGGGGGCACAGATACGCAGTATTTT. Translated, it gives CSARQAGGGTDTQYF.

The V and J genes are TRBV6-2 or TRBV6-3 and TRBJ2-7; D gene uncertain. CDR1 is MNHEY, CDR2 SVGEGT, per germline. The CDR3 totals 14 residues. V was trimmed by 0 bases and J by 2 bases, leaving 8 bases between them. As DNA, the CDR3 is TGTGCCAGCAGTTACTCGACGGAACCCTACGAGCAGTACGTC. This gives the protein CASSYSTEPYEQYV.

This chain uses TRBV20-1 with TRBJ1-4; 8 positions match TRBD1. The germline CDR1 and CDR2 sequences are DFQATT and SNEGSKA (reference sequence). Trimming cost V 6 bases and J 4 bases; bases outside gene matches: 7. The CDR3 length is 14 residues. CDR3 coding DNA: TGCAGTGCGCCATGGACAGGGTTTAATGAAAAACTGTTTTTT. Amino acid sequence: CSAPWTGFNEKLFF.

The rearrangement joins TRBV5-1 to TRBJ2-7, with 7 bases fitting TRBD2. J gave up 6 bases and V 0 bases, and 12 bases lay outside the gene matches. This CDR3 has 16 residues. CDR1 and CDR2 (germline): SGHRS, YFSETQ. CDR3 DNA sequence: TGCGCCAGCAGCTTGGGACCGACTAGCCAGGTTGTCGAGCAGTACTTC. This gives the protein CASSLGPTSQVVEQYF.

This clonotype was observed a few times. V gene TRBV7-2 combines with J gene TRBJ1-5; D ambiguous. The germline CDR1 and CDR2 sequences are SGHTA and FQGNSA. Trimming stripped 4 bases from V and 3 bases from J, with 7 bases between. The CDR3 spans 13 residues. CDR3 sequence reads: CASSYYYNQPQHF. The CDR3 DNA is TGTGCCAGCAGCTACTACTACAATCAGCCCCAGCATTTT.

This clonotype occurred many times. The V call is TRBV28, the J call TRBJ1-3; D perhaps matches TRBD1 (6 bases). The CDR3 consists of 16 residues. CDR1 and CDR2 from the germline V gene are MDHEN and SYDVKM. V was clipped by 5 bases and J by 2 bases, with 16 bases between them. This CDR3 is CASSPPQRGPGNTIYF. CDR3 bases: TGTGCCAGCAGTCCACCCCAGCGGGGGCCTGGAAACACCATATATTTT.

This clonotype was observed a few times. The V gene is TRBV7-9, the J gene TRBJ2-1; 7 bases fit TRBD1. The V segment lost 10 bases and the J segment 5 bases; nucleotides outside the gene matches: 11. In germline, CDR1 is SEHNR, CDR2 FQNEAQ (reference sequence). The CDR3 spans 14 residues. The CDR3 DNA reads as TGTGCCACCAAGGGGGCGCTGGGTAACAATGAGCAGTTCTTC. Protein sequence: CATKGALGNNEQFF. The full variable domain, completed using reference TRBV7-9 and TRBJ2-1, is DTGVSQNPRHKITKRGQNVTFRCDPISEHNRLYWYRQTLGQGPEFLTYFQNEAQLEKSRLLSDRFSAERPKGSFSTLEIQRTEQGDSAMYLCATKGALGNNEQFFGPGTRLTVL.

This clonotype came up a few times. This sequence joins TRBV5-6 and TRBJ1-4; D is unclear. CDR3 length: 15 amino acids. Germline-derived CDR1 and CDR2 are SGHDT and YYEEEE. The V gene lost 1 base and the J gene lost 8 bases, with 15 bases spanning the gap. CDR3 nucleotides: TGTGCCAGCAGCTTGCGGCCGTCCGGTGGGGAAAAACTGTTTTTT. Residues: CASSLRPSGGEKLFF.

This clonotype was detected only a few times. The chain couples TRBV25-1 to TRBJ1-6; D might be TRBD1 (6 bases). CDR1 MGHDK and CDR2 SYGVNS come from the germline V gene. Trimming left V 7 bases short and J 8 bases short, with 15 bases between. The CDR3 is made up of 14 amino acids. In nucleotides, the CDR3 is TGTGCCAGCAATCCCACAGGGTTAGATTCACCCCTCCACTTT. This sequence encodes CASNPTGLDSPLHF.

This chain joins TRBV29-1 and TRBJ2-7; 8 positions agree with TRBD2. The J segment lost 4 bases and the V segment lost 6 bases, leaving 11 bases of the junction unmatched. CDR3 length: 14 amino acids. The germline CDR1 and CDR2 sequences are SQVTM and ANQGSEA. The CDR3 sequence: CSVGGTRGGYEQYF. DNA of the CDR3: TGCAGCGTCGGAGGGACACGGGGGGGTTACGAGCAGTACTTC.

V and J are TRBV6-1 and TRBJ1-5, with a tentative D call TRBD1 (6 bases). The CDR3 length is 15 residues. With 2 bases removed from V and 6 bases from J, the gap between germline ends came to 14 bases. In germline, CDR1 is MNHNS, CDR2 SASEGT. This chain's CDR3 is CASSEPGTRFQPQHF. The DNA of the CDR3 is TGTGCCAGCAGTGAACCCGGGACAAGGTTTCAGCCCCAGCATTTT.

This clonotype was seen a handful of times. This sequence joins TRBV6-2 or TRBV6-3 and TRBJ2-5, with 9 bases aligning to TRBD2. J lost 1 base, V lost 3 bases, and 3 bases had no gene match. CDR3 size: 15 residues. Germline V CDR1 and CDR2: MNHEY, SVGEGT. DNA for the CDR3: TGTGCCAGCAGTTATCGACTAGCGGCCCAAGAGACCCAGTACTTC. Amino acid sequence: CASSYRLAAQETQYF.